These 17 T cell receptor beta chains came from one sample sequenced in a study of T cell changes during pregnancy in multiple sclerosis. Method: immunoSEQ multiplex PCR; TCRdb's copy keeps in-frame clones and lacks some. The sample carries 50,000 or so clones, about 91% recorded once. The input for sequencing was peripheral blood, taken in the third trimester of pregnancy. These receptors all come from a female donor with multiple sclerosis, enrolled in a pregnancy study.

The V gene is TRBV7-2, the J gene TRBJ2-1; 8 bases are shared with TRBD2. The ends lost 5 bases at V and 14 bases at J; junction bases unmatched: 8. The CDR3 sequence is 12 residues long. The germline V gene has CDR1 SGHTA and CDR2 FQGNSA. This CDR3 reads CASSPWGLGEFF. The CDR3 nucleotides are TGTGCCAGCAGCCCATGGGGACTAGGGGAGTTCTTC.

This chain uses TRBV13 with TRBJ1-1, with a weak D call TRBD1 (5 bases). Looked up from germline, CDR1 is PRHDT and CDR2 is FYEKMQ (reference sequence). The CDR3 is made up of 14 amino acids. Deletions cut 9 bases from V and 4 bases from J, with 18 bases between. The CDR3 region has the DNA TGTGCCAGTACCTTAGACCAGGGTGGCACTGAAGCTTTCTTT. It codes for CASTLDQGGTEAFF. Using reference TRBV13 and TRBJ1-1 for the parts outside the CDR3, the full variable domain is AAGVIQSPRHLIKEKRETATLKCYPIPRHDTVYWYQQGPGQDPQFLISFYEKMQSDKGSIPDRFSAQQFSDYHSELNMSSLELGDSALYFCASTLDQGGTEAFFGQGTRLTVV.

The DNA of the CDR3 is TGCGCCAGCAGCCAAGAGACAGATTTGAACACTGAAGCTTTCTTT. Translation gives CASSQETDLNTEAFF. The chain has TRBV4-3 and TRBJ1-1; D is possibly TRBD1 (5 bases). The CDR3 is 15 residues long. Germline V gene sequence: CDR1 LGHNA, CDR2 YSLEER. V lost 0 bases and J 0 bases, leaving 8 bases between the germline ends.

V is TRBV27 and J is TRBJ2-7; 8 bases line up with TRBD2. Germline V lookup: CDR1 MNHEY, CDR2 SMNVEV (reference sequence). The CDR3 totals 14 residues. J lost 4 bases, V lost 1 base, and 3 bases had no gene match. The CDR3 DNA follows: TGTGCCAGCAGTTTATTTGCGGGAGGTTACGAGCAGTACTTC. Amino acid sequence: CASSLFAGGYEQYF.

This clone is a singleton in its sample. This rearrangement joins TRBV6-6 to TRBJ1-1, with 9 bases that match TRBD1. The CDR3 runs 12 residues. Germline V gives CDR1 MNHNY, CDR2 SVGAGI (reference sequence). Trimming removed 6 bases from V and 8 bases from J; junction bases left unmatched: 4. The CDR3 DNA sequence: TGTGCCAGCAGACCCGACAGGGGGGAAGCTTTCTTT. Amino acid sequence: CASRPDRGEAFF.

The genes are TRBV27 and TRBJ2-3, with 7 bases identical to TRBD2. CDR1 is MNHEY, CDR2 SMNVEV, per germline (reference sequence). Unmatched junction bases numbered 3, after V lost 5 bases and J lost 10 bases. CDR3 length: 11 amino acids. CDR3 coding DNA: TGTGCCAGCAGTCTCGGACTAGCGCAGTATTTT. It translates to CASSLGLAQYF.

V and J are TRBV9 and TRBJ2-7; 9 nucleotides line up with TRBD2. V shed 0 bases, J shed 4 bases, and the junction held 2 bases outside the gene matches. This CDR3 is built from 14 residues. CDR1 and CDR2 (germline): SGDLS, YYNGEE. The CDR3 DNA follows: TGTGCCAGCAGCGTAGGAGCGGGAGGATACGAGCAGTACTTC. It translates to CASSVGAGGYEQYF.

The DNA for the CDR3 is TGTGCCAGCAGGGGGACAGGGGAGGATCAGCCCCAGCATTTT. Encoded protein: CASRGTGEDQPQHF. The chain links TRBV7-9 to TRBJ1-5, with TRBD1 identical over 10 bases. The CDR3 extends over 14 amino acids. Unmatched junction bases numbered 4, after V lost 6 bases and J lost 5 bases. CDR1 SEHNR and CDR2 FQNEAQ come from the germline V gene (reference sequence).

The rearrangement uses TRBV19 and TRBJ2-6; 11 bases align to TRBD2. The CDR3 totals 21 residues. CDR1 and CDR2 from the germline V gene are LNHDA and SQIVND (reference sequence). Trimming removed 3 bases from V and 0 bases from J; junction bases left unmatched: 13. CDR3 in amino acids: CASSIGSGRAPFSSGANVLTF. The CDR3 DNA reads TGTGCCAGTAGTATTGGTAGCGGGAGGGCTCCATTTAGCTCTGGGGCCAACGTCCTGACTTTC. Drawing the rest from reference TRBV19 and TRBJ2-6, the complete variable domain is DGGITQSPKYLFRKEGQNVTLSCEQNLNHDAMYWYRQDPGQGLRLIYYSQIVNDFQKGDIAEGYSVSREKKESFPLTVTSAQKNPTAFYLCASSIGSGRAPFSSGANVLTFGAGSRLTVL.

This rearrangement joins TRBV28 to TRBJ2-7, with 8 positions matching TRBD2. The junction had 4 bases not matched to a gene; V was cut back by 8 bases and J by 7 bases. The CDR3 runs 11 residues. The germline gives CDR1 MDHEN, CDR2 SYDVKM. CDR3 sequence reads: CASRTGGEQYF. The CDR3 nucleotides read TGTGCCAGCCGGACGGGGGGGGAGCAGTACTTC.

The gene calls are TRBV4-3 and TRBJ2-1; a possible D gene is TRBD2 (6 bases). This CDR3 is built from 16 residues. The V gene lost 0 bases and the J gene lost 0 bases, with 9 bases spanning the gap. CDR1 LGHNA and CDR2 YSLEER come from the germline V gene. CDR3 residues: CASSQDGRSSYNEQFF. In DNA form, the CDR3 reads TGCGCCAGCAGCCAAGATGGGAGGAGCTCCTACAATGAGCAGTTCTTC.

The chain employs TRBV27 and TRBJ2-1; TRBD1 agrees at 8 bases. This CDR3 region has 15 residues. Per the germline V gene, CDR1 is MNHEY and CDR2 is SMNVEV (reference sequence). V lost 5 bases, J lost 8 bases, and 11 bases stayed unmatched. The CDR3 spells CASSLRPDRGYEQFF. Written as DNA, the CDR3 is TGTGCCAGCAGTCTTCGACCTGACAGGGGATATGAGCAGTTCTTC.

The CDR3 nucleotides are TGTGCCAGCAGTTACTCTGAACTAGCGATCAAAGAGACCCAGTACTTC. Translation: CASSYSELAIKETQYF. The chain has TRBV6-5 and TRBJ2-5; 7 bases align to TRBD2. CDR1 is MNHEY, CDR2 SVGAGI, per germline. The CDR3 has 16 residues. V dropped 0 bases and J dropped 3; count of bases not matched to a gene: 7.

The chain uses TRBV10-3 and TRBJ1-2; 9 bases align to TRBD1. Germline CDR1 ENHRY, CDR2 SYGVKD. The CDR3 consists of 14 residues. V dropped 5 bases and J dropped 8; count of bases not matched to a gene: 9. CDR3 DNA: TGTGCCATCAGTAATACAGGGGGCGCGAAAGGCTACACCTTC. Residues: CAISNTGGAKGYTF.

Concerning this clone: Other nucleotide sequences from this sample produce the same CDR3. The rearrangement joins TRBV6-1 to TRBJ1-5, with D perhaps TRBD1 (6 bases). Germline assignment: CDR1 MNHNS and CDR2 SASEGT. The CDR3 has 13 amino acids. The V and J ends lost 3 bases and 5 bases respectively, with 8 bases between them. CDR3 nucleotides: TGTGCCAGCAGTGACAGGGGCTATCAGCCCCAGCATTTT. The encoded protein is CASSDRGYQPQHF.

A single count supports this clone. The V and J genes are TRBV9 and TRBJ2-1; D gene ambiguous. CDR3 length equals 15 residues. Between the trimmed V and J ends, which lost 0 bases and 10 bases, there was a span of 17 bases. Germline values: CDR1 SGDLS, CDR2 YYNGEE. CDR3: CASSVGSAVYQEQFF. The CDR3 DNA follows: TGTGCCAGCAGCGTAGGGTCTGCGGTCTATCAAGAGCAGTTCTTC.

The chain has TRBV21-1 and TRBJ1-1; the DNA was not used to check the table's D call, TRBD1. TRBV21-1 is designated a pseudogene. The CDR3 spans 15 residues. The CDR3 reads CASNRDRLVFTEAFF. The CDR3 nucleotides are TGTGCCAGCAACCGGGACAGGTTGGTTTTCACTGAAGCTTTCTTT.